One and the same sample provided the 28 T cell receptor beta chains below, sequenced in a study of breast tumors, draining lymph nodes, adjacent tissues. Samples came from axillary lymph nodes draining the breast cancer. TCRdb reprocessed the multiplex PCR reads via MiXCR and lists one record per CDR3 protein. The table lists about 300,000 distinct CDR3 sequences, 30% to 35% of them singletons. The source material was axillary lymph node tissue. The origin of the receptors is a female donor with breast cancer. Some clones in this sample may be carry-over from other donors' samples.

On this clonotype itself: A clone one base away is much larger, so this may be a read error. The CDR3 nucleotides are TGCAGTGCAACCCTCCTTCAAGTTGCAACTAATGAAAAACTGTCTTTT. Residues: CSATLLQVATNEKLSF. The rearrangement uses TRBV20-1 and TRBJ1-4; unclear D gene. The germline CDR1 and CDR2 sequences are DFQATT and SNEGSKA (reference sequence). This CDR3 is 16 amino acids long.

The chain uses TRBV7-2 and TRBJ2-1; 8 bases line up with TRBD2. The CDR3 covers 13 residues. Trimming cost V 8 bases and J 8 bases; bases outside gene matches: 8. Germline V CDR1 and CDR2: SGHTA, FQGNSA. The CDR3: CASSLPTSDEQFF. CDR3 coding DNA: TGTGCCAGCTCACTACCGACTAGCGATGAGCAGTTCTTC.

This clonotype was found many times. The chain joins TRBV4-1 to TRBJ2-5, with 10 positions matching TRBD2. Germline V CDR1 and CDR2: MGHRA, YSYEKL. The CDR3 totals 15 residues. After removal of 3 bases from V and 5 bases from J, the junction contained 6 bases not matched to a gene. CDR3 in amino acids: CASSQLAGVWETQYF. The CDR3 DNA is TGCGCCAGCAGCCAGCTAGCGGGAGTGTGGGAGACCCAGTACTTC.

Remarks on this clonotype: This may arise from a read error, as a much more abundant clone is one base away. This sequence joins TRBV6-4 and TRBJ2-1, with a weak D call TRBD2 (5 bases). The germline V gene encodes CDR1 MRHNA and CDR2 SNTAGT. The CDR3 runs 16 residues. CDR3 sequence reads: CTSSFSSGTSYNEQFF. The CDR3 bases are TGTACCAGCAGCTTCTCAAGCGGAACCTCCTACAATGAGCAGTTCTTC.

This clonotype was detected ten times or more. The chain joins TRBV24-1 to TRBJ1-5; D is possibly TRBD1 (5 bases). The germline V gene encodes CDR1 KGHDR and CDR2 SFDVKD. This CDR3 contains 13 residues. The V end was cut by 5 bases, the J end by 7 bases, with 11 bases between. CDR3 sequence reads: CATSGPGQQPQHF. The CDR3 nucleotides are TGTGCCACCAGTGGGCCGGGGCAGCAGCCCCAGCATTTT.

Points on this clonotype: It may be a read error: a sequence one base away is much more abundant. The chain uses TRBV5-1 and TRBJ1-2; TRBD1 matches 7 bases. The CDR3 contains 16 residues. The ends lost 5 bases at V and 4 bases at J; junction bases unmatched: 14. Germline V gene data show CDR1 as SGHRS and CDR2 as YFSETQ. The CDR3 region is CASSRDSLGGSYGYTF. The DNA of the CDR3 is TGCGCCAGCAGTCGGGACAGCCTAGGGGGGAGCTATGGCTACACCTTC. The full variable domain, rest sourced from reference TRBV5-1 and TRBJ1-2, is KAGVTQTPRYLIKTRGQQVTLSCSPISGHRSVSWYQQTPGQGLQFLFEYFSETQRNKGNFPGRFSGRQFSNSRSEMNVSTLELGDSALYLCASSRDSLGGSYGYTFGSGTRLTVV.

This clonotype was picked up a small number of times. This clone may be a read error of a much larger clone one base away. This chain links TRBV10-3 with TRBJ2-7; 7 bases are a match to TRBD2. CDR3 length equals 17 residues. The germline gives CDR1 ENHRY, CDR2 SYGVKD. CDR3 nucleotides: TGTGCCATCAGTGTTTCCCTCACCGGGACTATCCCCTACGGGCAGTACTTC. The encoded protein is CAISVSLTGTIPYGQYF.

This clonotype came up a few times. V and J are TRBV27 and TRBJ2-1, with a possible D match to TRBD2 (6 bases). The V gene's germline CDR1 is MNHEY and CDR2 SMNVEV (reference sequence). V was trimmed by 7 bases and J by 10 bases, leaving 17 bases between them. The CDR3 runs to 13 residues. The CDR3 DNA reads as TGTGCCAGCACCCAACCCCGACTAGGCGAGCAGTTCTTC. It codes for CASTQPRLGEQFF.

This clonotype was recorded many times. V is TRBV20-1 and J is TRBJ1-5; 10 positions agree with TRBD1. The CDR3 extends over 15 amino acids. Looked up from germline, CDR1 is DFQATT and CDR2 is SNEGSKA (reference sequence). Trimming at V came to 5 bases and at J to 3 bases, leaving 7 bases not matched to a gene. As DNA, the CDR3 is TGCAGTGCTCATCCGACAGGGGGCATCAATCAGCCCCAGCATTTT. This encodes CSAHPTGGINQPQHF.

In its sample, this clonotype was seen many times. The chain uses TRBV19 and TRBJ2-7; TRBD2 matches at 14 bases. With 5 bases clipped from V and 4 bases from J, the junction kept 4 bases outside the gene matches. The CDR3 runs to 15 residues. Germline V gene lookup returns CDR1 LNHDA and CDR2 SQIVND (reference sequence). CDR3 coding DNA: TGTGCCAGTAGTCCTGGACTAGCGGGAGGTTACGAGCAGTACTTC. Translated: CASSPGLAGGYEQYF.

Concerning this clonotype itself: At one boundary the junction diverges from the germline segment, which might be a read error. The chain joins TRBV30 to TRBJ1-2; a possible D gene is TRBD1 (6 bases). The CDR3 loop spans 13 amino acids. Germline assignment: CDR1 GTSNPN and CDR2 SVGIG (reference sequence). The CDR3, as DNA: TGTGCCTGGATGCAGGGGTCTGACTATGGCCACACCTTC. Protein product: CAWMQGSDYGHTF. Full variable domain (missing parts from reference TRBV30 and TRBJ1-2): SQTIHQWPATLVQPVGSPLSLECTVEGTSNPNLYWYRQAAGRGLQLLFYSVGIGQISSEVPQNLSASRPQDRQFILSSKKLLLSDSGFYLCAWMQGSDYGHTFGSGTRLTVV.

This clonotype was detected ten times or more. The CDR3 nucleotides read TGTGCCAGTAGTCCAAGGACAGGGACCTACGAGCAGTACTTC. Translating it yields CASSPRTGTYEQYF. V usage is TRBV19 and J usage is TRBJ2-7, with TRBD1 matching over 8 bases. Germline V CDR1 and CDR2: LNHDA, SQIVND (reference sequence). Trimming removed 5 bases from V and 2 bases from J; junction bases left unmatched: 5. The length of the CDR3 is 14 residues.

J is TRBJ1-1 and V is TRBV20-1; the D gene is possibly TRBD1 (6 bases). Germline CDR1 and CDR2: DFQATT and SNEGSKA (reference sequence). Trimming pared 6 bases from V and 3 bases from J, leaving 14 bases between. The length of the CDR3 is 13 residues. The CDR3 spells CSARRDIHTEAFF. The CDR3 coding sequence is TGCAGTGCAAGGAGGGACATCCACACTGAAGCTTTCTTT.

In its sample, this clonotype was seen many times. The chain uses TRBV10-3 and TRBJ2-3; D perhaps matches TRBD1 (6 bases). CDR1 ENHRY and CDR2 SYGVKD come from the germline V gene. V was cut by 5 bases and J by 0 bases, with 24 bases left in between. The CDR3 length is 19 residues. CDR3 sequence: CAISIQDRKLFPSTDTQYF. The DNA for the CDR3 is TGTGCCATCAGTATTCAGGACAGAAAACTTTTTCCTAGCACAGATACGCAGTATTTT.

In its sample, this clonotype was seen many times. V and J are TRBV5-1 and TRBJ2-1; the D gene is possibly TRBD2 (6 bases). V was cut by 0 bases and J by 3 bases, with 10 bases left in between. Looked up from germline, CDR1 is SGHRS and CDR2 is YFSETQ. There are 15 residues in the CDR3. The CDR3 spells CASSLGGVRYNEQFF. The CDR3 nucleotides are TGCGCCAGCAGCTTGGGGGGGGTACGCTACAATGAGCAGTTCTTC.

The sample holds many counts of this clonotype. The CDR3 DNA reads TGCGCCAGCAGCTTGGGGGGGAGTTACACCGGGGAGCTGTTTTTT. This codes for CASSLGGSYTGELFF. The rearrangement uses TRBV5-1 and TRBJ2-2, with D possibly being TRBD1 or TRBD2 (5 bases each). CDR1 SGHRS and CDR2 YFSETQ come from the germline V gene. V was shortened by 0 bases and J by 3 bases, with 9 bases between the two germline ends. The CDR3 has 15 amino acids.

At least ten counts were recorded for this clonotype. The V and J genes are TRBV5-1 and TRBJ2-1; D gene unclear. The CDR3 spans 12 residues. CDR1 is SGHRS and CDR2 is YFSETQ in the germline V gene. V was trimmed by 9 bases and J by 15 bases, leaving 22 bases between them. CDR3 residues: CATTDGAPPRFF. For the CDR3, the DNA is TGCGCCACCACTGATGGAGCGCCTCCACGGTTCTTC.

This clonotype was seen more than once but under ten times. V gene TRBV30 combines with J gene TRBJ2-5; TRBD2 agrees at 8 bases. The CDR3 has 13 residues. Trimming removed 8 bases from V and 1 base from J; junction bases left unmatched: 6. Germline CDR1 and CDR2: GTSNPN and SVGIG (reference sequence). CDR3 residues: CAVSTSGQETQYF. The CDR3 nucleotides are TGTGCCGTAAGTACTAGCGGCCAAGAGACCCAGTACTTC.

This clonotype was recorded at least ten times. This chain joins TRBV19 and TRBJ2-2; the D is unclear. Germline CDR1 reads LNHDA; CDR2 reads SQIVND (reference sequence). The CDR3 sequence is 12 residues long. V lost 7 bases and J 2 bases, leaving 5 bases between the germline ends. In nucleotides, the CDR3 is TGTGCCAGTAATCAAAACACCGGGGAGCTGTTTTTT. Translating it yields CASNQNTGELFF.

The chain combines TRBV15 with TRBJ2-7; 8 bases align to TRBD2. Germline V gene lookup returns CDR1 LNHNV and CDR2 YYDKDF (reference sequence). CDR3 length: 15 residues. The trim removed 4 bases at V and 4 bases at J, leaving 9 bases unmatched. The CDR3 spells CATSTRTSGSYEQYF. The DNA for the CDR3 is TGTGCCACCAGCACCCGGACCAGCGGGAGTTACGAGCAGTACTTC.

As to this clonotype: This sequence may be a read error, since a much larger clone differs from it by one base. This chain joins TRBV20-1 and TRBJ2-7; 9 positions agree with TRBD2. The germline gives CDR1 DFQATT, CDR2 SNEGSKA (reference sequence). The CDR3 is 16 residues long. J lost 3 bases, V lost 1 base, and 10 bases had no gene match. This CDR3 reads CSARGPLAGSDYEQYF. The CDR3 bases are TGCAGTGCTAGAGGGCCCCTAGCGGGATCTGACTACGAGCAGTACTTC.

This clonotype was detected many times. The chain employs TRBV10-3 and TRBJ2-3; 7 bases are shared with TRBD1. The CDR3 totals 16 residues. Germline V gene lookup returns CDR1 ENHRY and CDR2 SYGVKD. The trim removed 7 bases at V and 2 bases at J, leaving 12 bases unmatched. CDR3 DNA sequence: TGTGCCATCAATACCGGTACAGGGGAATACACAGATACGCAGTATTTT. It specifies CAINTGTGEYTDTQYF.

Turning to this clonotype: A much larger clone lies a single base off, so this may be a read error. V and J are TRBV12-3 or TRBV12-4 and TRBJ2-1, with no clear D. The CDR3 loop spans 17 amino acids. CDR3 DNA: TGTGCCAGCAGTTCAAGGGTTAGTAGGTTCTCCTACAATGAGCAGCTCTTC. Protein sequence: CASSSRVSRFSYNEQLF.

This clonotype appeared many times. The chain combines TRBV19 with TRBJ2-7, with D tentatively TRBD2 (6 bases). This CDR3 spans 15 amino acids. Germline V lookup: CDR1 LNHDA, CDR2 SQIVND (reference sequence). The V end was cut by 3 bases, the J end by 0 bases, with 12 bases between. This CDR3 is CASSITGGISYEQYF. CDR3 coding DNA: TGTGCCAGTAGTATTACGGGCGGGATCTCCTACGAGCAGTACTTC.

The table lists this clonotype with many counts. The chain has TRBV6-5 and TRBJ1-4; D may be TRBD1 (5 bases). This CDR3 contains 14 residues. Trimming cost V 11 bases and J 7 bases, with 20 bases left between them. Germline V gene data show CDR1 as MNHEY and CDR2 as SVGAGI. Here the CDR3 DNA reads TGTGCCGATAGACCCAGGGTATGGACTGAAAAACTGTTTTTT. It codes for CADRPRVWTEKLFF.

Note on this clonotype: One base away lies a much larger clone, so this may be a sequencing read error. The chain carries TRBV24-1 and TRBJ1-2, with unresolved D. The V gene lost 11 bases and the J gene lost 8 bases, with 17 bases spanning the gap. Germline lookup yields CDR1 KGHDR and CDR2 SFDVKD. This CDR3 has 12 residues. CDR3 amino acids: CASTTDWRGYTF. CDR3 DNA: TGTGCCAGCACCACGGACTGGCGGGGCTACACCTTC.

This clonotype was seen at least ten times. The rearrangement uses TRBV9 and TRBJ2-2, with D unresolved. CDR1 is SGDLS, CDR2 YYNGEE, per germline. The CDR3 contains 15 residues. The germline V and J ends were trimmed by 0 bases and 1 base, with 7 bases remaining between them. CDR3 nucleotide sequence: TGTGCCAGCAGCGTAGGGGTAGTGAACACCGGGGAGCTGTTTTTT. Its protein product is CASSVGVVNTGELFF.

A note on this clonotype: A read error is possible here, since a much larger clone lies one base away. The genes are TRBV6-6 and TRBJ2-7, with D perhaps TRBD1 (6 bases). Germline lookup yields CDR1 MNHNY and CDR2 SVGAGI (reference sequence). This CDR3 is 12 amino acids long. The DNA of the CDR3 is TGTGCCAGCAGTTACGGGGGCTCCGAGCAGTGCTTC. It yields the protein CASSYGGSEQCF.